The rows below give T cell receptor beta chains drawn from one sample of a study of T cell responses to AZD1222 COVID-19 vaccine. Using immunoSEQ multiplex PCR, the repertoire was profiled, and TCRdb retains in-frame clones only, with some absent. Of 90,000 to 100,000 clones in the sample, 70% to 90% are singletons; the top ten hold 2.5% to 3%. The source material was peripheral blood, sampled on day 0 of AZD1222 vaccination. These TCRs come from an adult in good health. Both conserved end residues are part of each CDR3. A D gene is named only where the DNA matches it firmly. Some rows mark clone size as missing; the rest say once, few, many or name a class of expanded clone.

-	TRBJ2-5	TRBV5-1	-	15	CASSPTGTTQETQYF	TGTGCCAGCAGCCCTACCGGGACAACCCAAGAGACCCAGTACTTC
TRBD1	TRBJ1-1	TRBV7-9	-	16	CASSFQRGDRGREAFF	TGTGCCAGCAGTTTTCAACGCGGGGACAGGGGGCGCGAAGCTTTCTTT
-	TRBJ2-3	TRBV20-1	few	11	CSAGPLDTQYF	TGCAGTGCTGGGCCACTAGATACGCAGTATTTT
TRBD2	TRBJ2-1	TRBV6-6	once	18	CASSLGTSGASSYNEQFF	TGTGCCAGCAGTCTGGGGACTAGCGGGGCTAGCTCCTACAATGAGCAGTTCTTC
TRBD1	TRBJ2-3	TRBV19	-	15	CASRMGTASTDTQYF	TGTGCCAGTAGGATGGGGACAGCCTCCACAGATACGCAGTATTTT
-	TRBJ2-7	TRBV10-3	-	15	CAISERARAPYEQYF	TGTGCCATCAGTGAGAGGGCCAGGGCCCCTTACGAGCAGTACTTC
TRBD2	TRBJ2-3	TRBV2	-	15	CASRGGVFSTDTQYF	TGTGCCAGCAGGGGGGGGGTGTTCAGCACAGATACGCAGTATTTT
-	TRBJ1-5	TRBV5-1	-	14	CASSLGGSNQPQHF	TGCGCCAGCAGCTTGGGGGGTAGCAATCAGCCCCAGCATTTT
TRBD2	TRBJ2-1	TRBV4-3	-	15	CASSTLADAYNEQFF	TGCGCCAGCAGCACACTAGCGGACGCTTACAATGAGCAGTTCTTC
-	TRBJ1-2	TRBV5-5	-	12	CASSLLGDGYTF	TGTGCCAGCAGCTTGTTGGGGGATGGCTACACCTTC
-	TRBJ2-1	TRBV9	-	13	CASSSPPGVEQFF	TGTGCCAGCAGCTCCCCCCCCGGGGTTGAGCAGTTCTTC
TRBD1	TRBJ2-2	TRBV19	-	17	CASSGDRGILNTGELFF	TGTGCCAGTAGTGGAGACAGGGGAATACTCAACACCGGGGAGCTGTTTTTT
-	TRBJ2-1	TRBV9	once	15	CASSVDSFPYNEQFF	TGTGCCAGCAGCGTAGATTCATTCCCCTACAATGAGCAGTTCTTC
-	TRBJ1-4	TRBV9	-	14	CASSGNRANEKLFF	TGTGCCAGCAGCGGAAACAGGGCTAATGAAAAACTGTTTTTT
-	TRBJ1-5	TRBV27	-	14	CASSSQSGEQPQHF	TGTGCCAGCAGTTCCCAGTCGGGTGAACAGCCCCAGCATTTT
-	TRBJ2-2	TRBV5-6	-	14	CASSAQGGTGELFF	TGTGCCAGCAGCGCACAGGGAGGCACCGGGGAGCTGTTTTTT
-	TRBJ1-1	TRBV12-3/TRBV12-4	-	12	CASTGLNTEAFF	TGTGCCAGCACAGGGCTGAACACTGAAGCTTTCTTT
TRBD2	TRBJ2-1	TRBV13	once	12	CASGRDRDEQFF	TGTGCCAGCGGGAGGGATCGGGATGAGCAGTTCTTC
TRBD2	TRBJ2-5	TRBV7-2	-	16	CASSTGLAGGQETQYF	TGTGCCAGCAGCACCGGACTAGCGGGAGGACAAGAGACCCAGTACTTC
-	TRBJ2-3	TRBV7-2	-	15	CASSLVSGGSDTQYF	TGTGCCAGCAGCTTAGTGTCTGGGGGCTCAGATACGCAGTATTTT
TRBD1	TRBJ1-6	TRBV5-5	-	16	CASSLTGDSANSPLHF	TGTGCCAGCAGTTTGACAGGGGATTCAGCTAATTCACCCCTCCACTTT
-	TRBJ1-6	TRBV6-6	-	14	CASSYYHGNSPLHF	TGTGCCAGCAGTTATTATCATGGGAATTCACCCCTCCACTTT
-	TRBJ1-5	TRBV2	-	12	CASTDSNQPQHF	TGTGCCAGCACCGACAGCAATCAGCCCCAGCATTTT
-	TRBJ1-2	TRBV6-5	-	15	CASTFQRWSNYGYTF	TGTGCCAGCACCTTCCAGAGATGGTCGAACTATGGCTACACCTTC
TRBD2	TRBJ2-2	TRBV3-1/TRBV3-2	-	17	CASSRHSGGAIPGELFF	TGTGCCAGCAGCCGACATAGCGGGGGGGCCATTCCCGGGGAGCTGTTTTTT
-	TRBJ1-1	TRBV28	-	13	CASSFDANTEAFF	TGTGCCAGCAGTTTTGACGCGAACACTGAAGCTTTCTTT
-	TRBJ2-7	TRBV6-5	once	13	CASRLDISYEQYF	TGTGCCAGCAGGTTGGACATTTCCTACGAGCAGTACTTC
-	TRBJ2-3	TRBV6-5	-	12	CASSLVGDTQYF	TGTGCCAGCAGCTTGGTTGGGGATACGCAGTATTTT
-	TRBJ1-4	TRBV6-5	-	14	CASSYLRGPGKLFF	TGTGCCAGCAGTTACTTGCGGGGACCGGGAAAACTGTTTTTT
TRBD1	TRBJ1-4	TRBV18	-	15	CASSQQGPTNEKLFF	TGTGCCAGCTCACAACAGGGGCCCACTAATGAAAAACTGTTTTTT
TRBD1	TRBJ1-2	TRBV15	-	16	CATSPLAGQFGDGYTF	TGTGCCACCAGCCCCCTTGCGGGACAGTTCGGCGATGGCTACACCTTC
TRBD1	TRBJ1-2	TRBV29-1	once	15	CSVEITTGTNYGYTF	TGCAGCGTTGAGATCACGACAGGGACTAACTATGGCTACACCTTC
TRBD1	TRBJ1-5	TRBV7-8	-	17	CASSLVIGTGTNQPQHF	TGTGCCAGCAGCTTAGTAATTGGGACAGGGACTAATCAGCCCCAGCATTTT
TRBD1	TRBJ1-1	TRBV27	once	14	CASSLGHRGTEAFF	TGTGCCAGCAGTTTAGGCCACAGGGGGACTGAAGCTTTCTTT
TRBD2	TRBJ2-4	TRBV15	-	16	CATSRGSGGGVDIQYF	TGTGCCACCAGCAGAGGTAGCGGGGGCGGGGTCGACATTCAGTACTTC
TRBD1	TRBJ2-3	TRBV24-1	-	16	CATSGTGTGSPDTQYF	TGTGCCACCAGCGGGACCGGGACAGGGAGTCCAGATACGCAGTATTTT
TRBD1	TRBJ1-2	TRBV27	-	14	CASSLGTEPYGYTF	TGTGCCAGCAGTTTAGGGACAGAACCCTATGGCTACACCTTC
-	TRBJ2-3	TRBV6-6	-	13	CASREGATDTQYF	TGTGCCAGCAGGGAGGGGGCCACAGATACGCAGTATTTT
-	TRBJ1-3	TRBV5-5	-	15	CASSLGSSTGNTIYF	TGTGCCAGCAGCTTGGGGAGCAGTACTGGAAACACCATATATTTT
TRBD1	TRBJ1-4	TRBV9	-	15	CASSAEDRGNEKLFF	TGTGCCAGCAGCGCCGAGGACAGGGGTAATGAAAAACTGTTTTTT
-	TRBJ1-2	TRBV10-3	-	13	CAISESQDYGYTF	TGTGCCATCAGTGAAAGCCAAGACTATGGCTACACCTTC
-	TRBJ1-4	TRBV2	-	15	CASSEQGPKSEKLFF	TGTGCCAGCAGTGAGCAGGGCCCGAAGAGTGAAAAACTGTTTTTT
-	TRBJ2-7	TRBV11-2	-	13	CASSQSPSYEQYF	TGTGCCAGCAGCCAGTCTCCCAGTTACGAGCAGTACTTC
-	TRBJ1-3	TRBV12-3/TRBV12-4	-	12	CASSLYGNTIYF	TGTGCCAGCAGTTTATATGGAAACACCATATATTTT
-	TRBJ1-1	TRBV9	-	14	CASSVAAQYTEAFF	TGTGCCAGCAGCGTAGCGGCACAGTACACTGAAGCTTTCTTT
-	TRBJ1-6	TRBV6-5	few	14	CASSSGPYNSPLHF	TGTGCCAGCAGCAGCGGGCCTTATAATTCACCCCTCCACTTT
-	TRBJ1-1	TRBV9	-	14	CASTRTDRHTEAFF	TGTGCCAGCACCCGAACGGACAGACACACTGAAGCTTTCTTT
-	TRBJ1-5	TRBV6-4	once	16	CASSDGRVRRDQPQHF	TGTGCCAGCAGTGACGGGAGGGTTCGGCGCGATCAGCCCCAGCATTTT
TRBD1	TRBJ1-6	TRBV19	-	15	CASSSGGGSGSPLHF	TGTGCCAGTAGTTCGGGAGGGGGCTCCGGTTCACCCCTCCACTTT
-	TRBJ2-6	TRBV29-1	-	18	CSVGVLTGTLSGANVLTF	TGCAGCGTTGGGGTGCTTACAGGGACCCTCTCTGGGGCCAACGTCCTGACTTTC
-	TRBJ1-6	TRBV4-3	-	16	CASSQGTGAGNSPLHF	TGCGCCAGCAGCCAAGGGACCGGGGCTGGGAATTCACCCCTCCACTTT
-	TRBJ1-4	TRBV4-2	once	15	CASSQGPQVGEKLFF	TGTGCCAGCAGCCAAGGTCCCCAGGTGGGGGAAAAACTGTTTTTT
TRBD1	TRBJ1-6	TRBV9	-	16	CASSTSRQGKNSPLHF	TGTGCCAGCAGCACCTCGAGACAGGGAAAGAATTCACCCCTCCACTTT